This T cell receptor (beta chain) was documented in a study of cytomegalovirus exposure and HLA in healthy donors. Overall study context: Unique TCRs from HLA-typed donors, about 85 million of them, were held in an early data release. Notes on the study in general: Later analysis associated a missense DCLRE1C variant with TCR beta V- and J-gene trimming. When a later analysis compared HLA-associated TCR beta chains with equally common others, the HLA-associated chains turned out to be more clonally expanded and to have lower generation probabilities. Per a prior analysis, the majority of TCR beta V segments were productive roughly 87% or roughly 30% of the time.

Vbeta (60) and Jbeta (13) primers were used in the PCR. The method was immunoSEQ multiplex PCR; TCRdb's version includes in-frame clones alone and lacks a portion of them. Among over 100,000 clones, roughly 60% were seen once, and the ten largest hold 4.8%. Concerning this clone itself: Its specificity is not known.

Trimming stripped 0 bases from V and 6 bases from J, with 13 bases between. The V gene's germline CDR1 is LNHNV and CDR2 YYDKDF (reference sequence). The CDR3 is 15 residues long. This sequence originates from a human donor in good health. The sample consisted of PBMCs. The J gene is TRBJ2-3, the V gene TRBV15, with D possibly being TRBD2 (5 bases). CDR3: CATSRDYASGDTQYF. CDR3 DNA: TGTGCCACCAGCAGAGATTATGCATCGGGGGATACGCAGTATTTT.